The 16 T cell receptor beta chains presented below share a single source sample, sequenced in a study of identical twins. TCRdb reprocessed the 5' RACE reads via MiXCR and lists one record per CDR3 protein. In the table there are about 570,000 distinct CDR3 sequences, around 9.6% of which are singletons. Separately, the same data were catalogued under a study of yellow fever vaccine responses in identical twins.

The sequenced sample was PBMCs. The receptors originated from a woman between 18 and 29 years old in good health.

This chain joins TRBV3-1 and TRBJ2-3, with 13 bases identical to TRBD2. The CDR3 has 19 amino acids. The germline CDR1 and CDR2 sequences are LGHDT and YNNKEL (reference sequence). The DNA for the CDR3 is TGTACCTGCAGCTACCGGATAACTAGCGGGGGGGAAATCACAGATACGCAGTATTTT. It is translated as CTCSYRITSGGEITDTQYF.

The chain combines TRBV5-1 with TRBJ2-1; a possible D gene is TRBD1 (5 bases). V lost 1 base and J 9 bases, leaving 20 bases between the germline ends. This CDR3 comprises 16 residues. Germline V gene data show CDR1 as SGHRS and CDR2 as YFSETQ. This CDR3 is CASSLNSGQFSSEQFF. CDR3 DNA sequence: TGCGCCAGCAGCTTGAATTCAGGGCAATTCAGCAGTGAGCAGTTCTTC.

This clonotype appeared a few times. This chain links TRBV30 with TRBJ2-7; D may be TRBD1 or TRBD2 (5 bases each). CDR1 GTSNPN and CDR2 SVGIG come from the germline V gene (reference sequence). Trimming shortened V by 3 bases and J by 2 bases, and 17 bases separated the two germline ends. The CDR3 runs to 15 residues. This CDR3 reads CAWRGDQLSPYEQYF. For the CDR3, the DNA is TGTGCCTGGAGAGGGGACCAACTTTCCCCCTACGAGCAGTACTTC.

The chain recombines TRBV20-1 with TRBJ2-5, with D hard to call. CDR3 length: 13 amino acids. Deletions cut 0 bases from V and 2 bases from J, with 7 bases between. Germline CDR1 and CDR2: DFQATT and SNEGSKA (reference sequence). CDR3 sequence: CSARELSQETQYF. DNA for the CDR3: TGCAGTGCTAGAGAACTCTCTCAAGAGACCCAGTACTTC.

There are a few counts of this clonotype. The CDR3 reads CASSSLAGASNTGELFF. The CDR3 DNA sequence: TGTGCCAGCAGCTCTCTAGCGGGGGCCTCGAACACCGGGGAGCTGTTTTTT. The rearrangement joins TRBV7-6 to TRBJ2-2; the match to TRBD2 covers 10 bases. The CDR3 runs 17 residues. Losses at the gene ends were 4 bases for V and 0 bases for J; bases not matched to a gene: 5. CDR1 and CDR2 (germline): SGHVS, FNYEAQ.

This chain connects TRBV6-5 to TRBJ2-2, with 11 bases matching TRBD2. Germline lookup yields CDR1 MNHEY and CDR2 SVGAGI. Trimming removed 0 bases from V and 8 bases from J; junction bases left unmatched: 11. CDR3 size: 18 residues. The CDR3 here is CASSYSMTSGAHPGELFF. The CDR3 nucleotides read TGTGCCAGCAGTTACTCGATGACTAGCGGGGCCCATCCGGGGGAGCTGTTTTTT.

Ten or more counts support this clonotype. The chain uses TRBV20-1 and TRBJ1-2; TRBD1 agrees at 8 bases. V lost 3 bases to trimming and J lost 6 bases; unmatched junction nucleotides: 9. The CDR3 length is 14 residues. Germline V lookup: CDR1 DFQATT, CDR2 SNEGSKA (reference sequence). The CDR3 reads CSARQGAYGDGYTF. The CDR3 coding sequence is TGCAGTGCTAGGCAGGGGGCCTACGGGGATGGCTACACCTTC.

This clonotype was picked up a small number of times. This sequence joins TRBV5-4 and TRBJ1-1; TRBD1 might be the D (5 bases). Per germline, CDR1 SGHNT and CDR2 YYREEE (reference sequence). This CDR3 is built from 14 residues. V was shortened by 6 bases and J by 4 bases, with 16 bases between the two germline ends. CDR3 DNA: TGTGCCAGCAAGGCCTTAGGGGCGGCCACTGAAGCTTTCTTT. This sequence encodes CASKALGAATEAFF.

The rearrangement links TRBV20-1 to TRBJ2-7, with 9 nucleotides matching TRBD1. Germline CDR1 is DFQATT and CDR2 is SNEGSKA (reference sequence). V lost 0 bases and J lost 6; bases outside the gene matches: 12. CDR3 size: 16 residues. CDR3 DNA: TGCAGTGCTAGAGATCGTGAAGGGACAGGGTTCTTCGAGCAGTACTTC. Translation gives CSARDREGTGFFEQYF.

This chain links TRBV27 with TRBJ2-2, with TRBD2 matching over 10 bases. CDR3 size: 15 residues. CDR1 and CDR2 (germline): MNHEY, SMNVEV (reference sequence). V lost 3 bases to trimming and J lost 6 bases; unmatched junction nucleotides: 4. The DNA for the CDR3 is TGTGCCAGCAGTTTCACTAGCGGGGCTGCCGGGGAGCTGTTTTTT. Translated, it gives CASSFTSGAAGELFF.

This clonotype has a count of ten or more. This chain links TRBV12-3 or TRBV12-4 with TRBJ2-3, with D uncertain. The V end lost 1 base, the J end lost 1 base, and 12 bases lay between the germline ends. The CDR3 is 16 residues long. CDR3 bases: TGTGCCAGCAGTTTAGGGGTCTCGCAGGGCACAGATACGCAGTATTTT. The encoded protein is CASSLGVSQGTDTQYF.

To note about this clonotype: Since no conserved phenylalanine or tryptophan closes the CDR3, a read error is the likely cause. The CDR3 nucleotides are TGCAGCGTTGAAAGCCCCGGGGAGGGGTACGAGCAGTACTTA. Translating it yields CSVESPGEGYEQYL. This chain uses TRBV29-1 with TRBJ2-7, with TRBD2 matching over 7 bases. The V gene's germline CDR1 is SQVTM and CDR2 ANQGSEA. With V trimmed by 2 bases and J by 4 bases, 8 bases remained unmatched. The CDR3 runs to 14 residues.

This clonotype occurred many times. Compared with germline, one end of the junction differs, possibly owing to a read error. The genes are TRBV7-9 and TRBJ2-7; unclear D gene. The CDR3 loop spans 15 amino acids. Germline V gene data show CDR1 as SEHNR and CDR2 as FQNEAQ (reference sequence). The CDR3 nucleotides are TGCGCCAGCAACCCATTGACTTCTTATATCTACGAGCAGTACTTC. It is translated as CASNPLTSYIYEQYF.

This clonotype appeared a single time. The J gene is TRBJ2-7, the V gene TRBV2, with D tentatively TRBD2 (5 bases). This CDR3 is built from 11 residues. V gave up 4 bases and J gave up 5 bases, with 6 bases separating them. Looked up from germline, CDR1 is SNHLY and CDR2 is FYNNEI. CDR3 region: CASSATNEQYF. CDR3 DNA sequence: TGTGCCAGCAGTGCGACTAACGAGCAGTACTTC.

V usage is TRBV2 and J usage is TRBJ2-1; 9 positions match TRBD2. Trimming cost V 10 bases and J 4 bases; bases outside gene matches: 5. The CDR3 runs 13 residues. Germline CDR1 is SNHLY and CDR2 is FYNNEI. The CDR3 is CATGTSRYNEQFF. CDR3 sequence (DNA): TGTGCCACCGGGACTAGCCGGTACAATGAGCAGTTCTTC.

This clonotype has just a few counts. This chain uses TRBV28 with TRBJ1-5, with 9 bases that match TRBD1. The length of the CDR3 is 17 residues. V lost 4 bases, J lost 6 bases, and 13 bases stayed unmatched. Germline loops: CDR1 MDHEN, CDR2 SYDVKM. The CDR3: CASSSRTGVITGQPQHF. The CDR3 DNA reads as TGTGCCAGCAGTTCCAGGACAGGGGTGATAACGGGTCAGCCCCAGCATTTT.